Listed below are T cell receptor beta chains from one sample, sequenced in a study of control samples from healthy donors and cancer patients. Clones were read by immunoSEQ multiplex PCR, and TCRdb kept only the in-frame ones, dropping some. The sample holds 60,000 to 65,000 clones, approximately 85% seen once. The sequenced sample consisted of blood. The receptor source for this set is a man aged 35 to 55 in good health. CDR3s include the opening cysteine and the closing phenylalanine or tryptophan. Fields, in order: D gene, CDR3 length, J gene, clone size, V gene, CDR3 protein, CDR3 DNA. The D gene is left open where the match is weak. A clone size is listed for some rows: how often the clone was seen (once, few, many), or a class if it is expanded.

>-|13|TRBJ1-4|-|TRBV19
CASSSGDREKLFF
TGTGCCAGTAGTAGTGGGGATCGGGAAAAACTGTTTTTT
>TRBD2|16|TRBJ2-1|-|TRBV6-5
CASSSAGRPRYNEQFF
TGTGCCAGCAGTTCAGCGGGGCGGCCCCGCTACAATGAGCAGTTCTTC
>TRBD1|15|TRBJ1-4|-|TRBV7-9
CASSLQGANNEKLFF
TGTGCCAGCAGCTTACAGGGGGCGAATAATGAAAAACTGTTTTTT
>-|15|TRBJ2-3|-|TRBV5-6
CASTLFPGELDTQYF
TGTGCCAGCACCCTGTTTCCGGGAGAGTTGGATACGCAGTATTTT
>-|13|TRBJ2-7|-|TRBV6-1
CASSEVNSYEQYF
TGTGCCAGCAGTGAGGTCAACTCCTACGAGCAGTACTTC
>-|16|TRBJ2-2|-|TRBV7-7
CASALGGARGTGELFF
TGTGCCAGCGCCTTAGGGGGGGCGCGCGGCACCGGGGAGCTGTTTTTT
>-|13|TRBJ1-2|once|TRBV28
CASTLGRARGYTF
TGTGCCAGCACCCTCGGACGGGCTAGGGGCTACACCTTC
>TRBD1|16|TRBJ1-1|-|TRBV27
CASSLLRQGMNTEAFF
TGTGCCAGCAGTCTCCTACGACAGGGTATGAACACTGAAGCTTTCTTT
>TRBD1|15|TRBJ2-7|-|TRBV10-3
CAISERGQSVSEQYF
TGTGCCATCAGTGAAAGGGGACAGAGCGTTTCGGAGCAGTACTTC
>-|11|TRBJ1-1|-|TRBV19
CASSAVTEAFF
TGTGCCAGTAGCGCGGTCACTGAAGCTTTCTTT
>-|13|TRBJ1-5|-|TRBV30
CAWSPGSNQPQHF
TGTGCCTGGTCCCCGGGTAGCAATCAGCCCCAGCATTTT
>-|14|TRBJ1-5|few|TRBV9
CASSGTGFNQPQHF
TGTGCCAGCAGCGGAACAGGTTTCAATCAGCCCCAGCATTTT
>TRBD1|15|TRBJ1-3|-|TRBV5-1
CASSPDRAPGNTIYF
TGCGCCAGCAGCCCGGACAGGGCTCCAGGAAACACCATATATTTT
>-|14|TRBJ1-3|-|TRBV30
CAWSSGLSGNTIYF
TGTGCCTGGAGCTCGGGGCTCTCTGGAAACACCATATATTTT
>TRBD2|14|TRBJ2-7|-|TRBV7-2
CASSQDGGLGWQYF
TGTGCCAGCAGCCAAGATGGCGGACTAGGATGGCAGTACTTC
>TRBD1|13|TRBJ2-3|-|TRBV29-1
CSVVTGGTDTQYF
TGCAGCGTTGTAACAGGGGGCACAGATACGCAGTATTTT
>TRBD1|16|TRBJ1-1|once|TRBV30
CAWSLRTGGAWRGAFF
TGTGCCTGGAGTCTTCGGACAGGGGGCGCGTGGAGGGGAGCTTTCTTT
>-|16|TRBJ1-2|-|TRBV5-5
CASSLTGREDIGGYTF
TGTGCCAGCAGCTTAACCGGGAGGGAGGACATCGGTGGCTACACCTTC
>-|14|TRBJ1-2|-|TRBV19
CASSISTVVAGYTF
TGTGCCAGTAGTATTTCGACAGTAGTGGCTGGCTACACCTTC
>-|17|TRBJ2-3|-|TRBV10-1
CASTPPMAYETTDTQYF
TGCGCCAGCACCCCCCCGATGGCTTACGAGACTACAGATACGCAGTATTTT
>TRBD1|14|TRBJ1-5|-|TRBV19
CASTRGQSHQPQHF
TGTGCCAGTACCAGGGGACAGAGTCATCAGCCCCAGCATTTT
>-|13|TRBJ2-3|-|TRBV7-3
CASSLTYPDTQYF
TGTGCCAGCAGCTTAACGTATCCAGATACGCAGTATTTT